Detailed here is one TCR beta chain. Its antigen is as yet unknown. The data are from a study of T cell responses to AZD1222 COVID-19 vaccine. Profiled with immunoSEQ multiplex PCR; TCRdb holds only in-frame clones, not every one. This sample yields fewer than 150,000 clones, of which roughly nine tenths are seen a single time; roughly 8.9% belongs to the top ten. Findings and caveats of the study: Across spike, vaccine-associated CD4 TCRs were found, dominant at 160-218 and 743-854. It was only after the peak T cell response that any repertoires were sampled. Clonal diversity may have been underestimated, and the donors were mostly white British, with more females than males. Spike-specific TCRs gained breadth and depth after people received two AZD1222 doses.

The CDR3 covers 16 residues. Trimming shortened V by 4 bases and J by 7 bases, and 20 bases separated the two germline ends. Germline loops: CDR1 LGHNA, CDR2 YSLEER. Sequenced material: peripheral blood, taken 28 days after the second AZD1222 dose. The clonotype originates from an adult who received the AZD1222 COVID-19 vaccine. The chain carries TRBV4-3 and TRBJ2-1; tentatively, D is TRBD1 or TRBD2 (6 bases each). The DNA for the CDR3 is TGCGCCAGCAGCCTGGGTTTGGGGGGCGAAGTAAATGAGCAGTTCTTC. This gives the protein CASSLGLGGEVNEQFF.